These T cell receptor beta chains were read from a single sample in a study of beta chain features in type 1 diabetes. Sequenced by immunoSEQ multiplex PCR; TCRdb stores in-frame clones only, minus some. The data hold some 220,000 clones, with around 9.9% observed a single time. Sequenced sample: central memory CD4+ T cells from blood. These receptors all stem from a man in his late teens or twenties in good health. Each CDR3 is given with its conserved first and last residue. The order of the fields is CDR3 protein, CDR3 DNA, clone size, J gene, V gene, D gene. The D gene is left open where the match is weak. Clone size is not always given. Where it is, it says once, few, many or a class for expanded clones.

CASSPGLAGYNEQFF	TGTGCCAGCAGTCCCGGACTAGCGGGGTACAATGAGCAGTTCTTC	once	TRBJ2-1	TRBV7-7	TRBD2
CSVEGPGRTGELFF	TGCAGCGTTGAAGGGCCAGGGAGAACCGGGGAGCTGTTTTTT	few	TRBJ2-2	TRBV29-1	.
CASSPSGPRRTDTQYF	TGTGCCAGCAGCCCCTCCGGGCCCCGAAGGACGGATACGCAGTATTTT	few	TRBJ2-3	TRBV9	.
CASSSGSDYGYTF	TGTGCCAGCAGCTCCGGGTCGGACTATGGCTACACCTTC	many	TRBJ1-2	TRBV5-4	.
CASSVEGRRDEKLFF	TGTGCCAGCAGCGTAGAGGGGCGCAGGGATGAAAAACTGTTTTTT	.	TRBJ1-4	TRBV9	.
CSGLSGTDTQYF	TGCAGCGGTCTCTCTGGCACAGATACGCAGTATTTT	.	TRBJ2-3	TRBV29-1	.
CASSLTYGYTF	TGTGCCAGCAGCTTAACGTATGGCTACACCTTC	.	TRBJ1-2	TRBV7-2	.
CASSPGQARDQPQHF	TGTGCCAGCAGCCCGGGACAGGCCCGAGATCAGCCCCAGCATTTT	few	TRBJ1-5	TRBV5-8	TRBD1
CAWSGTRGGETEAFF	TGTGCCTGGAGTGGTACCAGAGGGGGAGAAACTGAAGCTTTCTTT	few	TRBJ1-1	TRBV30	.
CASSLVQGPNEQFF	TGCGCCAGCAGCTTGGTTCAGGGCCCCAATGAGCAGTTCTTC	few	TRBJ2-1	TRBV5-1	.
CASAGHWNEQFF	TGTGCCAGTGCGGGACATTGGAATGAGCAGTTCTTC	few	TRBJ2-1	TRBV19	.
CASSRGTDTYEQYF	TGTGCCAGCTCACGGGGGACGGACACCTACGAGCAGTACTTC	.	TRBJ2-7	TRBV18	.
CASSNSGGSYNEQFF	TGTGCCAGCAGTAATAGCGGGGGCTCCTACAATGAGCAGTTCTTC	.	TRBJ2-1	TRBV28	TRBD2
CASSRGGVYNEQFF	TGTGCCAGCAGCCGAGGGGGAGTTTACAATGAGCAGTTCTTC	few	TRBJ2-1	TRBV7-3	.
CASSPQGRESTKNIQYF	TGTGCCAGCTCCCCCCAGGGGCGGGAGTCAACCAAAAACATTCAGTACTTC	few	TRBJ2-4	TRBV18	.
CASSLEATGFSGYTF	TGTGCCAGCAGCTTAGAGGCGACAGGGTTCAGTGGCTACACCTTC	.	TRBJ1-2	TRBV7-2	TRBD1
CASSVGSYEQYF	TGTGCCAGCAGTGTTGGAAGTTACGAGCAGTACTTC	few	TRBJ2-7	TRBV2	.
CASRVDRVRFYEQYF	TGTGCCAGCAGAGTCGACAGGGTGAGATTCTACGAGCAGTACTTC	.	TRBJ2-7	TRBV6-5	TRBD1
CASSLLALDTQYF	TGTGCCAGCAGCTTGCTAGCTCTGGATACGCAGTATTTT	.	TRBJ2-3	TRBV5-6	.
CASSEAGDIQYF	TGTGCCAGCAGTGAAGCGGGGGACATTCAGTACTTC	few	TRBJ2-4	TRBV6-1	.
CASSPGAWEQFF	TGTGCCAGTAGCCCCGGCGCGTGGGAGCAGTTCTTC	few	TRBJ2-1	TRBV19	.
CAITMGQSNEQYF	TGTGCCATCACCATGGGACAGAGCAACGAGCAGTACTTC	once	TRBJ2-7	TRBV6-5	TRBD1
CASSDGGLNEQYF	TGTGCCAGCAGTGATGGGGGGCTCAACGAGCAGTACTTC	.	TRBJ2-7	TRBV25-1	.
CASSRRSSYNEQFF	TGTGCCAGTAGTCGGCGGAGCTCCTACAATGAGCAGTTCTTC	.	TRBJ2-1	TRBV19	.
CASSSDRSGAETQYF	TGTGCCAGCAGCTCCGATCGCTCAGGGGCGGAGACCCAGTACTTC	.	TRBJ2-5	TRBV5-4	.
CASSQDGWNTEAFF	TGCGCCAGCAGCCAGGACGGGTGGAACACTGAAGCTTTCTTT	few	TRBJ1-1	TRBV5-1	.
CASSLVGQTNEKLFF	TGTGCCAGCAGCTTAGTGGGACAGACGAATGAAAAACTGTTTTTT	.	TRBJ1-4	TRBV7-2	TRBD1
CASSSSGEGPNEQYF	TGTGCCAGCAGTAGCTCGGGGGAGGGTCCTAACGAGCAGTACTTC	few	TRBJ2-7	TRBV28	TRBD2
CASSPLGRVDEQYF	TGTGCCAGCAGCCCCCTTGGGAGAGTCGACGAGCAGTACTTC	once	TRBJ2-7	TRBV7-8	.
CASSEEAGYTEAFF	TGTGCCAGCAGTGAAGAGGCAGGTTACACTGAAGCTTTCTTT	.	TRBJ1-1	TRBV2	.
CSGGSETQYF	TGCAGCGGGGGGTCAGAGACCCAGTACTTC	.	TRBJ2-5	TRBV29-1	.
CASSLFGLALGTDTQYF	TGCGCCAGCAGCTTATTCGGACTAGCGCTCGGCACAGATACGCAGTATTTT	few	TRBJ2-3	TRBV5-1	TRBD2
CAISEMGTQYF	TGTGCCATCAGTGAGATGGGTACGCAGTATTTT	few	TRBJ2-3	TRBV6-1	.
CASSLVGDSSYEQYF	TGCGCCAGCAGCTTGGTTGGGGACTCGTCCTACGAGCAGTACTTC	few	TRBJ2-7	TRBV5-1	.
CAWSVKTGVTGELFF	TGTGCCTGGAGTGTAAAGACAGGGGTCACCGGGGAGCTGTTTTTT	few	TRBJ2-2	TRBV30	TRBD1
CAISEIRDTQYF	TGTGCCATCAGTGAGATTCGGGATACGCAGTATTTT	.	TRBJ2-3	TRBV10-3	.
CAWSRGGLSEQYF	TGTGCCTGGAGCCGAGGAGGCCTTTCCGAGCAGTACTTC	.	TRBJ2-7	TRBV30	.
CASSWTSNQPQHF	TGTGCCAGCAGTTGGACGAGCAATCAGCCCCAGCATTTT	few	TRBJ1-5	TRBV28	.
CAWRNRGAEPQHF	TGTGCCTGGAGGAACAGGGGTGCGGAGCCCCAGCATTTT	.	TRBJ1-5	TRBV30	TRBD1
CASSVAGSRETQYF	TGTGCCAGCAGCGTAGCGGGGAGCCGAGAGACCCAGTACTTC	.	TRBJ2-5	TRBV9	.
CASSPLPGQGYNQPQHF	TGTGCCAGCAGTCCCCTCCCGGGACAGGGGTACAATCAGCCCCAGCATTTT	.	TRBJ1-5	TRBV27	TRBD1
CSAGWNYGYTF	TGCAGTGCTGGTTGGAACTATGGCTACACCTTC	few	TRBJ1-2	TRBV20-1	.
CASSLAGISGELFF	TGTGCCAGCAGCTTAGCAGGAATCTCCGGGGAGCTGTTTTTT	few	TRBJ2-2	TRBV7-9	.
CASRPGPRTDTQYF	TGTGCCAGCAGGCCGGGACCACGCACAGATACGCAGTATTTT	.	TRBJ2-3	TRBV10-3	.
CASSLGPSFVTDTQYF	TGTGCCAGCAGCTTAGGACCCTCCTTTGTCACAGATACGCAGTATTTT	few	TRBJ2-3	TRBV7-6	.
CASSPRDTGDEQFF	TGTGCCAGCTCACCACGGGATACAGGGGATGAGCAGTTCTTC	.	TRBJ2-1	TRBV18	TRBD1
CAISDRAGTEAFF	TGTGCCATCAGTGACAGAGCGGGCACTGAAGCTTTCTTT	.	TRBJ1-1	TRBV10-3	.
CASSDKSRTNEQFF	TGCGCCAGCAGCGATAAGTCCCGCACCAATGAGCAGTTCTTC	.	TRBJ2-1	TRBV5-1	.
CACTRQGRETQYF	TGTGCCTGCACACGACAGGGGCGAGAGACCCAGTACTTC	.	TRBJ2-5	TRBV30	TRBD1
CASSQAGTGGGYEQYF	TGCGCCAGCAGCCAGGCCGGGACAGGGGGCGGCTACGAGCAGTACTTC	few	TRBJ2-7	TRBV4-1	TRBD1
CASSAGQGPSGNTIYF	TGTGCCAGCAGCGCCGGACAGGGCCCCTCTGGAAACACCATATATTTT	few	TRBJ1-3	TRBV9	TRBD1
CASFPSRDRWTGTDTQYF	TGCGCCAGCTTCCCGAGCCGGGACCGATGGACAGGCACAGATACGCAGTATTTT	few	TRBJ2-3	TRBV4-1	.
CASSSAGGATYEQYF	TGTGCCAGCAGTTCCGCAGGGGGCGCCACCTACGAGCAGTACTTC	few	TRBJ2-7	TRBV6-5	TRBD1
CASSQGGTQYF	TGTGCCAGCAGCCAGGGAGGGACCCAGTACTTC	few	TRBJ2-5	TRBV7-6	.
CASSARGYEQYF	TGTGCCAGCTCAGCCAGGGGCTACGAGCAGTACTTC	.	TRBJ2-7	TRBV18	.
CASSLDRDQPQHF	TGTGCCAGCAGCTTAGATCGGGATCAGCCCCAGCATTTT	few	TRBJ1-5	TRBV11-2	.
CASSEMIAGGEQFF	TGTGCCAGCAGTGAAATGATAGCGGGAGGTGAGCAGTTCTTC	few	TRBJ2-1	TRBV2	TRBD2
CASSTTRSGELFF	TGTGCCAGCAGCACGACTAGATCCGGGGAGCTGTTTTTT	few	TRBJ2-2	TRBV7-2	.